The T cell receptor (beta chain) under discussion was sequenced for a study of shared clonotypes between healthy human individuals (TCRdb year 2020). For the study in its entirety: Three men and a couple of women, aged 18 to 49 years, made up the cohort. The study deeply sequenced blood TCR repertoires of five healthy adults to estimate repertoire size and the extent of clonotype sharing between individuals. Libraries were prepared and TCR repertoires were sequenced by different laboratories using diverse techniques, in order to increase sequencing depth and limit assay-specific biases. For each donor, CD4 naive and CD4 memory were each given three plates, CD8 naive was given two plates, and CD8 memory was given one plate. Per donor, leukapheresis produced somewhere between about 0.9 and 9.5 billion PBMCs.

Using the deep immunoSEQ assay, multiplex PCR amplified TCR CDR3 regions from genomic DNA. Genomic DNA extracted from each cell subset was distributed evenly over all wells of several immunoSEQ 96-well plates, and each plate served as one replicate. Each replicate PCR for sorted subsets received about 200 ng genomic DNA, equal to around 32,000 T cell genomes. Purified libraries were measured with a Qubit 3.0 fluorometer, size-checked on a Bioanalyzer 2100, and measured again with the KAPA Library Quantification kit. Every immunoSEQ 96-well plate was sequenced on a dedicated single-read 150-cycle Illumina NextSeq 550 flow cell. The authors processed their data as follows. Because only junctional sequences without quality scores were contained in the immunoSEQ output, filtering matching that applied to full-length reads could not be performed. To assign V/J genes and CDR3, sequences were annotated against IMGT germline references using PyIR, a Python wrapper for IgBLAST v1.9. Reads were filtered out if the reads had weak V/J assignments (E-value above 1e-6), no CDR3, stop codons, out-of-frame junctions, or ambiguous translated residues. V3J clonotypes were defined by identical inferred V gene, J gene, and CDR3 amino acid sequence. To compute the percentage overlap between repertoires, the number of shared unique clonotypes was divided by the size of the smaller repertoire. Three approaches were used to assess repertoire richness: RTK rarefaction, the Chao1 estimator, and Recon v2.1 estimates of unobserved clonotypes. Generation probabilities for all TCRbeta clonotypes obtained by the gDNA method from several donors were computed using OLGA. The table was pulled from immuneACCESS by TCRdb, which kept in-frame rearrangements only. Such tables lose some clones; where checked, under half of the loss comes from unresolved V genes, and the rest has no known cause. V and J calls and clone size are given by that table; D and trimming were obtained from the DNA. This sample comprises hundreds of thousands of clones, under 80% of them detected only once. Jointly, the top ten make up approximately 1.6% of the sample.

Trimming costs V 0 bases and J 5 bases, and their ends lie 11 bases apart. From the cysteine up to the phenylalanine, the CDR3 has a length of 15 residues. The entry retains the CDR3 DNA only, 45 bases that are in frame from base 1. CDR1 and CDR2 were assigned from the germline V gene (reference sequence) as LNHDA and SQIVND. Overall study outcomes, separate from this receptor: Sampling was limited to blood, and TCR repertoires in tissue likely differ from TCR repertoires in blood. Pairwise subsampling indicated that sequencing depth was expected to affect the degree of clonotype sharing among donors. Because the study included only a small number of donors, the genetic and exposure-history diversity represented was limited. When a few donors were compared, the shared fraction of clonotypes was roughly 5% for naive CD4, less than 4% for naive CD8, roughly 2.5% for memory CD4, and under 0.5% for memory CD8. Even with the large sequencing depth, rarefaction of the sorted-subset datasets indicated that sequencing was incomplete. Larger estimated clonotype richness was generally found for naive subsets than for memory subsets. Compared with non-shared clonotypes, the clonotypes found in all four sorted-subset donors had higher generation probabilities.

This clone was counted between two and nine times. Its antigen is still unknown. No much larger clonotype is one base removed from it; base qualities were not supplied. Healthy HIV-negative adults with no recently reported acute infections or vaccinations were included as donors. Every donor was a Caucasian adult residing in Nashville, Tennessee, USA. CD4+ T cells were enriched through magnetic negative selection, after which naive cells were positively selected on CD45RA and the remaining negative fraction served as the memory subset. Blood was collected by leukapheresis, and PBMCs were isolated by Ficoll-Histopaque density gradient centrifugation and then cryopreserved in liquid nitrogen vapor phase. Analytical flow cytometry was used to check the purity and quantity of every magnetically sorted T cell population. Genomic DNA was isolated from every sorted fraction and measured by UV absorbance on a Nanodrop 2000c.

The source of this sequence is a woman between 25 and 40 years old in good health. The rearrangement combines TRBV19 with TRBJ1-5; the D gene remains uncertain. Material: memory CD4+ T cells sorted from blood. The cell subset or site label, read with the paper, signifies: CD45RA-negative fraction. The bases are TGTGCCAGTAGTATAGATCAAGGGTGGGATCAGCCCCAGCATTTT. The resulting protein is CASSIDQGWDQPQHF.